This T cell receptor beta chain is from a study of blood T cells in healthy people across ages. Whole-study findings and limits: Comparison with aged donors showed that long-lived donors had more naive CD4+ cells and higher diversity.

This clonotype was counted between two and nine times. Its antigen is undetermined. RNA extraction gave at least 5 micrograms of total RNA per sample. The CDR3 consists of 16 residues. Germline-derived CDR1 and CDR2 are MNHEY and SMNVEV (reference sequence). Alongside a J-beta primer mix, a sample-barcoded 5' primer served in a second PCR lasting roughly 7 to 11 cycles. TCRdb re-derived calls from the 5' RACE reads in MiXCR, one entry per CDR3 protein. The sample consists of 1.5 million to 2 million distinct CDR3 sequences, more than 35% of them appearing once. This receptor was identified in a human donor in good health. This chain joins TRBV27 and TRBJ2-4; D remains ambiguous. Judging by the DNA end, TRBJ2-7 fits better; the J call may be wrong. Material: blood. CDR3 bases: TGTGCCAGCAGTTTAAGCGTCACAGTAGACCGTACCGAGCAGTACTTC. Its translation is CASSLSVTVDRTEQYF.